This TCR beta chain derives from a study of T-cell reconstitution after alpha-beta-depleted transplantation in children. This clonotype was seen ten or more times. TCRbeta library construction was performed incorporating unique molecular identifiers. TCRdb reprocessed the PCR reads via MiXCR and lists one record per CDR3 protein. The sample shows 190,000 or so distinct CDR3 sequences, about 15% of them seen only once. This CDR3 region has 17 residues. V lost 5 bases, J lost 1 base, and 10 bases stayed unmatched. The V call is TRBV12-3 or TRBV12-4, the J call TRBJ2-4, with 8 bases lining up with TRBD1. The specimen was PBMCs from the stem cell graft donor, collected from the stem cell graft. The receptor's source is a human donor who donated a stem cell graft to a child with acute lymphoblastic leukemia. Here the CDR3 reads CASSPGDRLGAKNIQYF. The DNA of the CDR3 is TGTGCCAGCAGTCCCGGGGACAGGCTAGGTGCCAAAAACATTCAGTACTTC.